This TCR beta chain was identified during a study of regulatory T cells in long-lasting Graves disease. Across the study: Patients with new Graves' disease had used antithyroid drugs below 3 months.

Study-level points and caveats: The study found persistent patients shared more public clonotypes (over 2,500) than new patients (roughly 880). The study found TRBV28, TRBJ1-2 and TRBJ2-5 favored in persistent disease.

Arm-PCR of CDR3 regions and iRepertoire HTBI primers were the basis on which TCR beta libraries were built. Authors' processing steps: Across the samples, identification revealed just over 60 TRBV and 14 TRBJ segments. Using its own MiXCR run on the multiplex PCR reads, TCRdb lists one record per CDR3 protein. The V and J calls and clone size are TCRdb's, not the authors'. The sample shows about 320,000 distinct CDR3 sequences, about 18% of them seen only once. As to time point: newly diagnosed GD, antithyroid drugs for less than 3 months. PBMC RNA served as the TCR library source. Turning to this clonotype: What it recognizes is unknown.

V was cut by 4 bases and J by 4 bases, with 18 bases left in between. Germline V CDR1 and CDR2: SGDLS, YYNGEE. The CDR3 sequence is 15 residues long. The receptor was isolated from a female donor with Graves disease. V gene TRBV9 combines with J gene TRBJ2-7; possibly TRBD2 for D (6 bases). Sample: peripheral blood mononuclear cells (PBMCs), taken at new diagnosis, from a patient treated with antithyroid drugs. Here the CDR3 reads CASSFRMREAYEQYF. CDR3 nucleotide sequence: TGTGCCAGCAGCTTCCGGATGAGGGAGGCGTACGAGCAGTACTTC.